The 5 T cell receptor beta chains below come from one sample, sequenced in a study of blood T cell repertoires in COVID-19. Profiled with immunoSEQ multiplex PCR; TCRdb holds only in-frame clones, not every one. The top ten clones hold about 26% of a sample with around 190,000 clones, about 88% of them seen once. Sequenced input: PBMCs or T cells enriched from blood (not recorded which). The receptors were gathered from a woman aged 40 to 50 in a cohort exposed to, infected with or recovered from COVID-19 (not recorded which).

This chain joins TRBV15 and TRBJ2-5, with a weak D call TRBD2 (6 bases). CDR3 size: 15 residues. Trimming took off 0 bases at V and 3 bases at J, with 11 bases between the two ends. CDR1 LNHNV and CDR2 YYDKDF come from the germline V gene (reference sequence). CDR3 coding DNA: TGTGCCACCAGCAGAGATCGGGGGATTAAAGAGACCCAGTACTTC. This gives the protein CATSRDRGIKETQYF.

The V and J genes are TRBV18 and TRBJ2-2, with 7 bases matching TRBD1. From germline, CDR1 is KGHSH and CDR2 LQKENI. The CDR3 length is 17 residues. The V and J ends lost 3 bases and 0 bases, in that order; junction bases with no gene match: 7. CDR3 sequence (DNA): TGTGCCAGCTCACCGCCAAAGGGGGCGCCGAACACCGGGGAGCTGTTTTTT. Protein sequence: CASSPPKGAPNTGELFF.

V usage is TRBV25-1 and J usage is TRBJ2-7; perhaps TRBD2 as D (6 bases). The CDR3 totals 14 residues. Trimming cost V 0 bases and J 5 bases, with 11 bases left between them. CDR1 and CDR2 (germline): MGHDK, SYGVNS. The CDR3 nucleotides read TGTGCCAGCAGTGAATATGGAGGGAGCCACGAGCAGTACTTC. Translating it yields CASSEYGGSHEQYF.

The chain couples TRBV28 to TRBJ2-7; 7 bases map to TRBD1. CDR1 is MDHEN and CDR2 is SYDVKM in the germline V gene. CDR3 length: 16 residues. V lost 5 bases, J lost 4 bases, and 14 bases stayed unmatched. CDR3 sequence (DNA): TGTGCCAGCAGTAGTTCGGACAGGACGAGGCAGTACGAGCAGTACTTC. Its translation is CASSSSDRTRQYEQYF. Complete variable domain (other parts from reference TRBV28 and TRBJ2-7): DVKVTQSSRYLVKRTGEKVFLECVQDMDHENMFWYRQDPGLGLRLIYFSYDVKMKEKGDIPEGYSVSREKKERFSLILESASTNQTSMYLCASSSSDRTRQYEQYFGPGTRLTVT.

This clone was seen only once. The chain's CDR3 is CASRGQGGAFF. In nucleotides, the CDR3 is TGTGCCAGCAGGGGACAGGGGGGAGCTTTCTTT. The rearrangement uses TRBV2 and TRBJ1-1; TRBD1 matches 11 bases. The V gene end was trimmed by 6 bases and the J gene end by 10 bases; junction bases not matched to a gene: 1. The CDR3 loop spans 11 amino acids. CDR1 is SNHLY, CDR2 FYNNEI, per germline.